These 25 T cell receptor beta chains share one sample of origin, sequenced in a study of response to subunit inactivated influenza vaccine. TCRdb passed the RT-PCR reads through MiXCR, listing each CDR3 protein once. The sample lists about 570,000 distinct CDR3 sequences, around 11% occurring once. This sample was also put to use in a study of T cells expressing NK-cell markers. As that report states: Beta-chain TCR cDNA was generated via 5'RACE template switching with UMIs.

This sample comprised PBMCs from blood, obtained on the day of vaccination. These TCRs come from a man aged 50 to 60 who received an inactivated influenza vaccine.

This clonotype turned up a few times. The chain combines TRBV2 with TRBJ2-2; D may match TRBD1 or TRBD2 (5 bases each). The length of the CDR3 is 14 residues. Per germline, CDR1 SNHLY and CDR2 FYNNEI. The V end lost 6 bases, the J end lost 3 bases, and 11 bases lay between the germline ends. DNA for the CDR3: TGTGCCAGCAGGGGGGAGCAGTACACCGGGGAGCTGTTTTTT. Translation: CASRGEQYTGELFF.

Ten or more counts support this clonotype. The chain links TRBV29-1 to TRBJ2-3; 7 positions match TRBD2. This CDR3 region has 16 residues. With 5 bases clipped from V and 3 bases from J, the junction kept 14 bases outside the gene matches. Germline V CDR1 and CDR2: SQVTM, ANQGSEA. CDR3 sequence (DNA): TGCAGCGTTTTAGCCCCCCGGACGCGGGGGACAGATACGCAGTATTTT. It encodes CSVLAPRTRGTDTQYF.

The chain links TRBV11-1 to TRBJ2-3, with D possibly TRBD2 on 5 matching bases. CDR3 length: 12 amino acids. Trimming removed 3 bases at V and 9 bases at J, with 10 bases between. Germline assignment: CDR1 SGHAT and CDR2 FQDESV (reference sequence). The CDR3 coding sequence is TGTGCCAGCAGCTTCCAGGAGGAGACGCAGTATTTT. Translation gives CASSFQEETQYF.

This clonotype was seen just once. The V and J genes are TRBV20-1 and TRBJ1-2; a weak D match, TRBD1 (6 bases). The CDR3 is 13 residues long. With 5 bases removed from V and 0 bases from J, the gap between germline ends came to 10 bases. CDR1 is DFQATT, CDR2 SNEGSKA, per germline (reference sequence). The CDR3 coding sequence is TGCAGTGCTTTGACAGGAGCTAACTATGGCTACACCTTC. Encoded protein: CSALTGANYGYTF.

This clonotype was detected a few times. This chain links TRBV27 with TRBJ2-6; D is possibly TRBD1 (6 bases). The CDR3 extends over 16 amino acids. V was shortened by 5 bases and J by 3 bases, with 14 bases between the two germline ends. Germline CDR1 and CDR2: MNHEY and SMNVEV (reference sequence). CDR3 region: CASSLQQGNGANVLTF. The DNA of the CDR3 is TGTGCCAGCAGTCTCCAACAGGGCAATGGGGCCAACGTCCTGACTTTC. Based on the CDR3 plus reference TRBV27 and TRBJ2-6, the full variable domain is EAQVTQNPRYLITVTGKKLTVTCSQNMNHEYMSWYRQDPGLGLRQIYYSMNVEVTDKGDVPEGYKVSRKEKRNFPLILESPSPNQTSLYFCASSLQQGNGANVLTFGAGSRLTVL.

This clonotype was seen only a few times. CDR3 amino acids: CASSPPPGQAYEQYF. CDR3 nucleotide sequence: TGTGCCAGCAGCCCTCCCCCTGGACAGGCCTACGAGCAGTACTTC. The rearrangement links TRBV5-4 to TRBJ2-7; 7 nucleotides align to TRBD1. The V gene end was trimmed by 4 bases and the J gene end by 2 bases; junction bases not matched to a gene: 9. CDR1 SGHNT and CDR2 YYREEE come from the germline V gene (reference sequence). This CDR3 contains 15 residues. The full variable domain, rest sourced from reference TRBV5-4 and TRBJ2-7, is ETGVTQSPTHLIKTRGQQVTLRCSSQSGHNTVSWYQQALGQGPQFIFQYYREEENGRGNFPPRFSGLQFPNYSSELNVNALELDDSALYLCASSPPPGQAYEQYFGPGTRLTVT.

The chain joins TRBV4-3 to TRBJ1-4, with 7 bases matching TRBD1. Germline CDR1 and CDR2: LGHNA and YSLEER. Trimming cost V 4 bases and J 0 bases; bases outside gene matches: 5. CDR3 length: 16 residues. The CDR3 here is CASSRDRLATNEKLFF. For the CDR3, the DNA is TGCGCCAGCAGCCGGGACAGACTTGCAACTAATGAAAAACTGTTTTTT.

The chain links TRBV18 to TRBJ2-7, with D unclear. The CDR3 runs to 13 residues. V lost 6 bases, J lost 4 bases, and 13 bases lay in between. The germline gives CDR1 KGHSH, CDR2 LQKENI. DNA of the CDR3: TGTGCCAGCTCTCTTCAGAAAAAGTACGAGCAGTACTTC. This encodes CASSLQKKYEQYF.

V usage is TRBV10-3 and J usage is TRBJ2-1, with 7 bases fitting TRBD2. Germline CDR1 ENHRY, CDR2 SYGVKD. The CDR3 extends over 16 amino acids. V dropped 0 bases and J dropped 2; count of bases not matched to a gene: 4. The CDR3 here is CAISESGGLTYNEQFF. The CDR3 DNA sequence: TGTGCCATCAGTGAGTCGGGAGGGCTCACCTACAATGAGCAGTTCTTC.

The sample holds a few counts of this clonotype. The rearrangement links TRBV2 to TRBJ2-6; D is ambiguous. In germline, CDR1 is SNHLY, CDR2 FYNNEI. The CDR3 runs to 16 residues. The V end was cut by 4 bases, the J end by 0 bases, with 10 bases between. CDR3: CASSGNHGSGANVLTF. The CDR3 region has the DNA TGTGCCAGCAGTGGGAATCACGGCTCTGGGGCCAACGTCCTGACTTTC.

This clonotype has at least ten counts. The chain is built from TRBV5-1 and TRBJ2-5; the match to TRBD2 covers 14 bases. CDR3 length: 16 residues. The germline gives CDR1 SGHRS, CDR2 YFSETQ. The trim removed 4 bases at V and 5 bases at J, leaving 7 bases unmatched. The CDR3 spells CASSEGLAGGRETQYF. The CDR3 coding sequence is TGCGCCAGCAGCGAAGGACTAGCGGGGGGACGGGAGACCCAGTACTTC.

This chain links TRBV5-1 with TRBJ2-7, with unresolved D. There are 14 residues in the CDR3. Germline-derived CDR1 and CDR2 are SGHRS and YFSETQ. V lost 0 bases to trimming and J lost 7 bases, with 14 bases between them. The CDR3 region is CASSLGQQSSEQYF. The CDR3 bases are TGCGCCAGCAGCTTGGGGCAGCAAAGTAGTGAGCAGTACTTC.

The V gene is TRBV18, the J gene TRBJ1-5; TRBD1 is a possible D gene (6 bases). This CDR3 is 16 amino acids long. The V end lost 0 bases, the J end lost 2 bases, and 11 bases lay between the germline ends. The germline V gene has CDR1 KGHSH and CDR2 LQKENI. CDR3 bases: TGTGCCAGCTCACCACCAGGATCAGGGGGCAATCAGCCCCAGCATTTT. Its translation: CASSPPGSGGNQPQHF.

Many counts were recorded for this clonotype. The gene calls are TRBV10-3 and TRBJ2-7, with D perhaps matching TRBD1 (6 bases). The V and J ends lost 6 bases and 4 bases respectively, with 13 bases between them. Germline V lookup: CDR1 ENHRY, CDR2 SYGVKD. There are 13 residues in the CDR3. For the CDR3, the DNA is TGTGCCATCAGGGAGGACAGACATTACGAGCAGTACTTC. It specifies CAIREDRHYEQYF.

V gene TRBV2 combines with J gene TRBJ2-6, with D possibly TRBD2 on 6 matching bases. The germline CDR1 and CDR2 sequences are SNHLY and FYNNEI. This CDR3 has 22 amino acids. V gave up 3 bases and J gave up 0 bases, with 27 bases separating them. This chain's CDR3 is CASSERGGRAVLALSGANVLTF. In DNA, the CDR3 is TGTGCCAGCAGTGAGCGGGGTGGCCGGGCCGTTCTAGCCCTCTCTGGGGCCAACGTCCTGACTTTC.

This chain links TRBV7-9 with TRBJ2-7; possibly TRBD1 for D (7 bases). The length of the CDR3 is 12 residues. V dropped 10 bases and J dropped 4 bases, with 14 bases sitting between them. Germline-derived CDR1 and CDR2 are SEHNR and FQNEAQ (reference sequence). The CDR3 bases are TGTGCCACCGCAGGGGGGAAGTACGAGCAGTACTTC. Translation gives CATAGGKYEQYF.

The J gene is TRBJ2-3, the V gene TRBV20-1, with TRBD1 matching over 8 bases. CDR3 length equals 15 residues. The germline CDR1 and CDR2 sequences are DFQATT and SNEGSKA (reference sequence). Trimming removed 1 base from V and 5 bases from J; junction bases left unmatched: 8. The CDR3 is CSARGVTGVGDTQYF. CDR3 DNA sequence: TGCAGTGCTAGAGGGGTGACAGGGGTCGGAGATACGCAGTATTTT.

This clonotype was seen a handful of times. The CDR3 protein is CASSFTRTSGHNEQFF. DNA for the CDR3: TGTGCCAGCAGCTTCACACGGACTAGCGGGCACAATGAGCAGTTCTTC. V usage is TRBV5-6 and J usage is TRBJ2-1, with 11 bases that match TRBD2. Germline V gene data show CDR1 as SGHDT and CDR2 as YYEEEE. The ends lost 2 bases at V and 5 bases at J; junction bases unmatched: 6. The CDR3 consists of 16 residues.

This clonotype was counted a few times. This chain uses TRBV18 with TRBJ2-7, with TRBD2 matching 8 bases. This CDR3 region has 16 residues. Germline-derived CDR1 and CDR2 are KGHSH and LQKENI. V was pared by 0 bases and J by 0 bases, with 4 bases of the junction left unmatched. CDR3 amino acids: CASSPPRRGVSYEQYF. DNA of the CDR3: TGTGCCAGCTCACCACCGCGGCGGGGGGTCTCCTACGAGCAGTACTTC.

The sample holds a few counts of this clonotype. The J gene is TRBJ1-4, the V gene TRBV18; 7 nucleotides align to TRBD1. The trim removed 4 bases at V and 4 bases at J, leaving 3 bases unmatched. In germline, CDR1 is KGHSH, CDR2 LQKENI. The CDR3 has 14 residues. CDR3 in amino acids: CASSRDSLNEKLFF. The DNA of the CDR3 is TGTGCCAGCTCACGGGACAGCCTTAATGAAAAACTGTTTTTT.

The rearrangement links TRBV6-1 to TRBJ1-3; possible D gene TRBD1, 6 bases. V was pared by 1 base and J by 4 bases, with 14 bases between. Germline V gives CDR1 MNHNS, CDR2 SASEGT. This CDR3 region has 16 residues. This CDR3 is CASSEDRGLRGNTIYF. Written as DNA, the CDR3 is TGTGCCAGCAGTGAAGACCGGGGGCTAAGGGGAAACACCATATATTTT.

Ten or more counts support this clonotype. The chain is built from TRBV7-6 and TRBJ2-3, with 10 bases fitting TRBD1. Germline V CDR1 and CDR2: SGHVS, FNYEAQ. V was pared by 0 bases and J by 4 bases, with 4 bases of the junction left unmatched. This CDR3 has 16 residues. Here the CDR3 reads CASSLAHGQGADTQYF. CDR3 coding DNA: TGTGCCAGCAGCTTAGCGCATGGACAGGGGGCAGATACGCAGTATTTT.

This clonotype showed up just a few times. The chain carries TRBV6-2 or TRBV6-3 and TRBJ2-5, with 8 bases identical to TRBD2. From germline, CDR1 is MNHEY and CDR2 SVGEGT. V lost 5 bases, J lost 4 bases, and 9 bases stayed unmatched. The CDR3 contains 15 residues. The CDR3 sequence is CASSRAPGLGETQYF. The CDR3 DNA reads TGTGCCAGCAGTCGGGCTCCGGGACTAGGAGAGACCCAGTACTTC.

DNA for the CDR3: TGTGCCAGCAGCAAAGGGGGTTACAGATATGAAGCTTTCTTT. Translation: CASSKGGYRYEAFF. The chain is built from TRBV21-1 and TRBJ1-1. TRBV21-1 is tagged as a pseudogene. CDR3 length: 14 residues.

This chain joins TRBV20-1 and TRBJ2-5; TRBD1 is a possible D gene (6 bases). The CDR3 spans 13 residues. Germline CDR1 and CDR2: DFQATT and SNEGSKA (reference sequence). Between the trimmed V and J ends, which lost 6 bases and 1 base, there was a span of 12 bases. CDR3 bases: TGCAGTGCGCCGAGGACAGTCCAAGAGACCCAGTACTTC. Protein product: CSAPRTVQETQYF.